This T cell receptor beta chain was recovered during a study of T cell responses to AZD1222 COVID-19 vaccine. Study-wide results and caveats: Repertoire sampling was restricted to post-peak T cell response timepoints. Clonal diversity was possibly underestimated, and white British individuals and females predominated among donors. Variant regions that are unmutated are reportedly the target of nearly half of spike-specific TCRs.

This clone showed up just a few times. Antigen: not known. Unmatched junction bases numbered 6, after V lost 2 bases and J lost 1 base. CDR1 is MGHDK, CDR2 SYGVNS, per germline. The CDR3 runs to 18 residues. TCRdb's copy holds only in-frame clones and misses some; the assay was immunoSEQ multiplex PCR. Of roughly 40,000 clones listed, about 90% are singletons. The starting material was peripheral blood, obtained 28 days after the second dose of the MenACWY control vaccine. The V gene is TRBV25-1, the J gene TRBJ2-6; 9 bases map to TRBD2. The sequence was collected from an adult who received the MenACWY meningococcal vaccine as a control. The CDR3 reads CASSEGSGRMSGANVLTF. CDR3 DNA: TGTGCCAGCAGTGAAGGGAGCGGGAGGATGTCTGGGGCCAACGTCCTGACTTTC.